The TCR beta chain described here comes from a study of cytomegalovirus exposure and HLA in healthy donors. The PCR used 60 Vbeta and 13 Jbeta primers. TCRdb keeps only in-frame clones here, not all; method: immunoSEQ multiplex PCR. This sample has some 170,000 clones, with more than 60% found just once. Concerning this clone: The sample carries other DNA sequences with the same CDR3.

The clonotype was recovered from a human donor in good health. The sequenced sample consisted of PBMCs.

CDR3 loop: CASSLGQGAYEQYF. The CDR3 DNA is TGTGCCAGCAGTTTGGGACAGGGGGCTTACGAGCAGTACTTC. The chain employs TRBV27 and TRBJ2-7; the match to TRBD1 covers 12 bases. The CDR3 consists of 14 residues. CDR1 is MNHEY, CDR2 SMNVEV, per germline (reference sequence). Trimming removed 3 bases from V and 4 bases from J; junction bases left unmatched: 1.